Listed here are 27 T cell receptor beta chains from one sample, sequenced in a study of T cell responses to AZD1222 COVID-19 vaccine (dated by TCRdb to about 2021). The time point label for this specimen denotes: baseline before first vaccination. Libraries were prepared through the immunoSEQ multiplex PCR assay. TCRdb re-hosts the immuneACCESS table, in-frame sequences only. Its copies lack some clones; in the studies checked, an unresolved V gene accounts for under half of them, and the cause for the rest is not known. The sample table shows approximately 92,000 clones, and 87% are seen once. Clones ranked in the top ten supply less than 3% of the sample. The specimen comprised peripheral blood, sampled on day 0 of AZD1222 vaccination. These receptor sequences come from an adult in good health.

This clone was seen just once. The gene calls are TRBV11-2 and TRBJ2-1, with no clear D. The CDR3 runs to 13 residues. The germline CDR1 and CDR2 sequences are SGHAT and FQNNGV. V was trimmed by 3 bases and J by 4 bases, leaving 7 bases between them. The CDR3 sequence: CASSLETYNEQFF. The DNA of the CDR3 is TGTGCCAGCAGCTTGGAGACTTACAATGAGCAGTTCTTC.

The rearrangement joins TRBV27 to TRBJ2-7, with 10 bases aligning to TRBD2. Trimming cost V 9 bases and J 2 bases; bases outside gene matches: 7. The length of the CDR3 is 14 residues. Per germline, CDR1 MNHEY and CDR2 SMNVEV (reference sequence). The DNA of the CDR3 is TGTGCCAGAATTACTAGCGGGACTCCCTACGAGCAGTACGTC. Translating it yields CARITSGTPYEQYV.

This clone was recorded once. The chain combines TRBV2 with TRBJ2-7, with 7 bases aligning to TRBD2. The V gene's germline CDR1 is SNHLY and CDR2 FYNNEI. The CDR3 totals 14 residues. Trimming cost V 8 bases and J 1 base; bases outside gene matches: 8. CDR3 sequence reads: CASVSAGSSYEQYV. The CDR3 DNA reads TGTGCCAGCGTTTCAGCGGGATCTTCCTACGAGCAGTACGTC.

The V call is TRBV11-2, the J call TRBJ2-5; D unresolved. The CDR3 loop spans 12 amino acids. V was trimmed by 0 bases and J by 6 bases, leaving 5 bases between them. From germline, CDR1 is SGHAT and CDR2 FQNNGV. CDR3 DNA sequence: TGTGCCAGCAGCTTAGATTGGAAGACCCAGTACTTC. Translation gives CASSLDWKTQYF. Based on the CDR3 plus reference TRBV11-2 and TRBJ2-5, the full variable domain is EAGVAQSPRYKIIEKRQSVAFWCNPISGHATLYWYQQILGQGPKLLIQFQNNGVVDDSQLPKDRFSAERLKGVDSTLKIQPAKLEDSAVYLCASSLDWKTQYFGPGTRLLVL.

This sequence joins TRBV7-2 and TRBJ1-6; TRBD1 matches at 7 bases. V gave up 1 base and J gave up 4 bases; unmatched junction bases: 10. This CDR3 region has 18 residues. The germline gives CDR1 SGHTA, CDR2 FQGNSA. The CDR3 DNA reads TGTGCCAGCAGCTTAGGACCCGACAGGGTTCCTTATAATTCACCCCTCCACTTT. Its translation: CASSLGPDRVPYNSPLHF.

V usage is TRBV21-1 and J usage is TRBJ2-1. TRBV21-1 is assigned pseudogene status. This CDR3 contains 9 residues. CDR3 sequence: CASPHEQFF. In DNA form, the CDR3 reads TGTGCCAGCCCCCATGAGCAGTTCTTC.

This chain uses TRBV12-3 or TRBV12-4 with TRBJ1-1; no reliable D call. The ends were cut back, 8 bases at V and 5 bases at J, with 12 bases in the middle. The CDR3 has 12 residues. The CDR3 spells CASGRHRTEAFF. The CDR3 DNA sequence: TGTGCCAGCGGACGACATAGGACTGAAGCTTTCTTT.

As DNA, the CDR3 is TGTGCCAGCAGACCAAACCTCGGAGGGGCGCACCACGAGCAGTACGTC. Amino acid sequence: CASRPNLGGAHHEQYV. The chain recombines TRBV5-6 with TRBJ2-7; perhaps TRBD2 as D (6 bases). V was cut by 5 bases and J by 5 bases, with 23 bases left in between. The length of the CDR3 is 16 residues. The V gene's germline CDR1 is SGHDT and CDR2 YYEEEE.

The V gene is TRBV5-1, the J gene TRBJ1-1; D possibly corresponds to TRBD1 (5 bases). Looked up from germline, CDR1 is SGHRS and CDR2 is YFSETQ. This CDR3 is 14 amino acids long. The germline V and J ends were trimmed by 2 bases and 1 base, with 9 bases remaining between them. CDR3 nucleotide sequence: TGCGCCAGCAGCTTTCTCGGGGGGAACACTGAAGCTTTCTTT. Its protein product is CASSFLGGNTEAFF.

The rearrangement joins TRBV29-1 to TRBJ1-4, with TRBD1 matching 8 bases. CDR1 SQVTM and CDR2 ANQGSEA come from the germline V gene. Trimming removed 5 bases from V and 4 bases from J; junction bases left unmatched: 3. The CDR3 length is 13 residues. The CDR3 nucleotides read TGCAGCGTTCAGGGGGCCCTTAATGAAAAACTGTTTTTT. It encodes CSVQGALNEKLFF.

This clone was counted between two and nine times. The rearrangement links TRBV6-5 to TRBJ1-6; 11 bases are a match to TRBD1. V was pared by 5 bases and J by 9 bases, with 3 bases of the junction left unmatched. The CDR3 contains 14 residues. Germline CDR1 is MNHEY and CDR2 is SVGAGI. This CDR3 reads CASSRTGGSSPLHF. The CDR3 DNA reads TGTGCCAGCAGTCGGACAGGGGGCAGTTCACCCCTCCACTTT.

This chain connects TRBV6-2 or TRBV6-3 to TRBJ1-2, with D possibly being TRBD1 (5 bases). In germline, CDR1 is MNHEY, CDR2 SVGEGT. CDR3 length equals 11 residues. Deletions cut 5 bases from V and 14 bases from J, with 15 bases between. CDR3 DNA sequence: TGTGCCAGCAGTATTGGGGGAAAGGAGACCTTC. This sequence encodes CASSIGGKETF.

The CDR3 reads CASSLDLAKAGELFF. DNA of the CDR3: TGTGCCAGCAGCTTAGATCTGGCGAAGGCCGGGGAGCTGTTTTTT. The chain couples TRBV11-2 to TRBJ2-2; no reliable D call. Germline-derived CDR1 and CDR2 are SGHAT and FQNNGV. The CDR3 runs to 15 residues. V gave up 0 bases and J gave up 6 bases, with 11 bases separating them. Combining the CDR3 with reference TRBV11-2 and TRBJ2-2 gives the whole variable domain EAGVAQSPRYKIIEKRQSVAFWCNPISGHATLYWYQQILGQGPKLLIQFQNNGVVDDSQLPKDRFSAERLKGVDSTLKIQPAKLEDSAVYLCASSLDLAKAGELFFGEGSRLTVL.

V gene TRBV7-9 combines with J gene TRBJ1-3; D is unclear. Germline CDR1 is SEHNR and CDR2 is FQNEAQ (reference sequence). The CDR3 consists of 16 residues. Deletions cut 1 base from V and 0 bases from J, with 10 bases between. CDR3 amino acids: CASSLVAGPSGNTIYF. In nucleotides, the CDR3 is TGTGCCAGCAGCTTAGTTGCCGGTCCCTCTGGAAACACCATATATTTT. Full variable domain (outside the CDR3, taken from reference TRBV7-9 and TRBJ1-3): DTGVSQNPRHKITKRGQNVTFRCDPISEHNRLYWYRQTLGQGPEFLTYFQNEAQLEKSRLLSDRFSAERPKGSFSTLEIQRTEQGDSAMYLCASSLVAGPSGNTIYFGEGSWLTVV.

The chain combines TRBV24-1 with TRBJ2-1; TRBD2 is a possible D gene (5 bases). There are 13 residues in the CDR3. Germline-derived CDR1 and CDR2 are KGHDR and SFDVKD. Trimming cost V 4 bases and J 10 bases, with 13 bases left between them. The DNA for the CDR3 is TGTGCCACCAGTGAACCGCTCCGCGGGGAGCAGTTCTTC. It encodes CATSEPLRGEQFF.

Comments on this clone: A read error may produce the germline difference seen at one junction end. The V and J genes are TRBV5-1 and TRBJ2-1, with 15 bases lining up with TRBD2. CDR3 length equals 18 residues. Germline-derived CDR1 and CDR2 are SGHRS and YFSETQ. CDR3 in DNA: TGTGCCAGCAGCCCGGGACTAGCGGGAGGTATACCTTACAATGAGCAGTTCTTC. Translating it yields CASSPGLAGGIPYNEQFF.

The chain joins TRBV24-1 to TRBJ2-1; either TRBD1 or TRBD2 may supply D (5 bases each). Germline loops: CDR1 KGHDR, CDR2 SFDVKD. V was pared by 5 bases and J by 2 bases, with 12 bases between. The length of the CDR3 is 15 residues. The CDR3 nucleotides are TGTGCCACCAGTGCCCTGGGGGTACCCTACAATGAGCAGTTCTTC. It yields the protein CATSALGVPYNEQFF.

V is TRBV19 and J is TRBJ1-6; 8 bases are a match to TRBD1. With 5 bases clipped from V and 11 bases from J, the junction kept 17 bases outside the gene matches. The CDR3 length is 17 residues. From germline, CDR1 is LNHDA and CDR2 SQIVND (reference sequence). DNA for the CDR3: TGTGCCAGTAGTGCCGGACAGGGAGACGGCCTACCGGCACCCCTCCACTTT. Its translation: CASSAGQGDGLPAPLHF.

This rearrangement joins TRBV24-1 to TRBJ2-2; no clear D gene. The CDR3 consists of 16 residues. Trimming cost V 2 bases and J 8 bases, with 17 bases left between them. The germline V gene encodes CDR1 KGHDR and CDR2 SFDVKD. The CDR3 DNA reads as TGTGCCACCAGTGATTCGACCCGGGCCCCTGGAGGGGAGCTGTTTTTT. It translates to CATSDSTRAPGGELFF.

The rearrangement joins TRBV11-2 to TRBJ1-2; 10 nucleotides agree with TRBD1. The CDR3 has 15 amino acids. Germline V gives CDR1 SGHAT, CDR2 FQNNGV. V dropped 5 bases and J dropped 3; count of bases not matched to a gene: 6. CDR3 amino acids: CASSNRDRGYYGYTF. CDR3 coding DNA: TGTGCCAGCAGCAACCGGGACAGGGGCTACTATGGCTACACCTTC.

The chain uses TRBV14 and TRBJ1-4; D not certain. CDR3 length: 13 amino acids. V lost 4 bases, J lost 7 bases, and 10 bases lay in between. Germline V CDR1 and CDR2: SGHDN, FVKESK. The CDR3 region is CASSRLGAEKLFF. The CDR3 DNA is TGTGCCAGCAGCCGATTGGGAGCTGAAAAACTGTTTTTT.

This clone was counted a single time. The genes are TRBV3-1 (or the pseudogene TRBV3-2) and TRBJ1-2; D uncertain. Trimming pared 0 bases from V and 4 bases from J, leaving 6 bases between. The CDR3 spans 13 residues. The germline V gene encodes CDR1 LGHDT and CDR2 YNNKEL (reference sequence). CDR3 loop: CASSQDFLYGYTF. The CDR3 region has the DNA TGTGCCAGCAGCCAAGATTTTCTCTATGGCTACACCTTC.

The CDR3 loop reads CASSIRGSSYNEQFF. The DNA for the CDR3 is TGTGCCAGCAGCATCCGGGGAAGCTCCTACAATGAGCAGTTCTTC. This chain links TRBV7-2 with TRBJ2-1, with D possibly TRBD2 on 5 matching bases. This CDR3 is 15 amino acids long. Germline CDR1 reads SGHTA; CDR2 reads FQGNSA. V was pared by 5 bases and J by 0 bases, with 11 bases between.

The chain carries TRBV3-1 (or the pseudogene TRBV3-2) and TRBJ1-2, with 9 bases that match TRBD1. The CDR3 length is 18 residues. Looked up from germline, CDR1 is LGHDT and CDR2 is YNNKEL (reference sequence). J gave up 7 bases and V 0 bases, and 15 bases lay outside the gene matches. The CDR3 sequence is CASSQEIQGQQGARGYTF. The CDR3 DNA follows: TGTGCCAGCAGCCAAGAGATACAGGGACAACAGGGGGCGCGTGGCTACACCTTC.

The rearrangement joins TRBV2 to TRBJ2-7; 8 nucleotides align to TRBD2. The CDR3 is 12 amino acids. Germline V CDR1 and CDR2: SNHLY, FYNNEI. With 6 bases clipped from V and 8 bases from J, the junction kept 6 bases outside the gene matches. CDR3 amino acids: CASRELAEKQYV. DNA for the CDR3: TGTGCCAGCAGGGAACTAGCGGAAAAGCAGTACGTC.

The chain joins TRBV3-1 (or the pseudogene TRBV3-2) to TRBJ1-5; the D is unclear. Germline CDR1 and CDR2: LGHDT and YNNKEL (reference sequence). V was shortened by 4 bases and J by 4 bases, with 14 bases between the two germline ends. The CDR3 is 15 residues long. CDR3 region: CASSPSQSANQPQHF. The CDR3 region has the DNA TGTGCCAGCAGCCCCTCACAAAGTGCTAATCAGCCCCAGCATTTT.

This chain joins TRBV19 and TRBJ1-3; D remains unclear. Germline loops: CDR1 LNHDA, CDR2 SQIVND (reference sequence). The ends were cut back, 7 bases at V and 2 bases at J, with 9 bases in the middle. The CDR3 sequence is 13 residues long. This CDR3 is CASNEIAGNTIYF. The CDR3 DNA reads TGTGCCAGTAACGAAATTGCTGGAAACACCATATATTTT.